The 2 T cell receptor beta chains below come from one sample, sequenced in a study of blood T cell repertoires in COVID-19. Clones were sequenced by immunoSEQ multiplex PCR, and TCRdb holds only the in-frame ones, with some missing. The profile shows around 270,000 clones, approximately 89% of them singletons. The sequencing sample was made of peripheral blood. Every receptor here comes from a woman aged 50 to 60 with acute or convalescent COVID-19.

The sample holds one count of this clone. The J gene is TRBJ2-2, the V gene TRBV7-9, with D possibly TRBD1 on 6 matching bases. Germline V gene lookup returns CDR1 SEHNR and CDR2 FQNEAQ (reference sequence). The CDR3 is 16 residues long. V lost 1 base to trimming and J lost 5 bases, with 14 bases between them. CDR3 sequence (DNA): TGTGCCAGCAGCTTAGGCACAGGGCGGCCGACCGGGGAGCTGTTTTTT. Translating gives CASSLGTGRPTGELFF.

The V call is TRBV9, the J call TRBJ2-1; D is unclear. This CDR3 comprises 12 residues. Germline V gene lookup returns CDR1 SGDLS and CDR2 YYNGEE. Trimming cost V 0 bases and J 9 bases, with 7 bases left between them. The CDR3 sequence is CASSVGGGEQFF. CDR3 in DNA: TGTGCCAGCAGCGTAGGCGGTGGTGAGCAGTTCTTC.